This entry lists 8 T cell receptor beta chains sequenced from one sample in a study of early T cells in non-severe SARS-CoV-2 infection. TCRdb independently ran MiXCR on the 5' RACE reads; one entry per CDR3 protein. The sample includes more than 80,000 distinct CDR3 sequences, approximately 17% of them seen just once. Sequencing used whole blood. All receptors come from an adult who was a healthcare worker with PCR-confirmed SARS-CoV-2 infection or an uninfected control (not recorded which).

The chain recombines TRBV29-1 with TRBJ1-2, with D perhaps matching TRBD1 (5 bases). CDR3 size: 16 residues. Trimming cost V 0 bases and J 1 base, with 15 bases left between them. Per germline, CDR1 SQVTM and CDR2 ANQGSEA. CDR3 residues: CSVEEGGTDVNYGYTF. CDR3 sequence (DNA): TGCAGCGTTGAAGAAGGAGGGACCGACGTTAACTATGGCTACACCTTC.

This clonotype was counted ten times or more. V usage is TRBV28 and J usage is TRBJ2-1, with 8 bases matching TRBD2. Germline CDR1 MDHEN, CDR2 SYDVKM. The CDR3 consists of 15 residues. V was clipped by 5 bases and J by 9 bases; unmatched bases: 12. CDR3 in amino acids: CASSPRTSIRGEQFF. CDR3 coding DNA: TGTGCCAGCAGTCCACGGACTAGCATTCGGGGTGAGCAGTTCTTC.

Regarding this clonotype: Because it lacks the conserved phenylalanine or tryptophan at the end, this CDR3 is likely a read error. This chain joins TRBV20-1 and TRBJ2-1; possibly TRBD2 for D (6 bases). CDR1 is DFQATT, CDR2 SNEGSKA, per germline (reference sequence). CDR3 length: 12 residues. The V gene lost 6 bases and the J gene lost 8 bases, with 14 bases spanning the gap. CDR3 in DNA: TGCAGTGCGATGGAGGGTTTGGATGAGCAGTTCTAC. Protein: CSAMEGLDEQFY.

CDR3 region: CSVVGLAGTTDTQYF. The CDR3 coding sequence is TGCAGCGTCGTGGGGCTAGCGGGTACCACAGATACGCAGTATTTT. This chain joins TRBV29-1 and TRBJ2-3; 8 bases agree with TRBD2. V gave up 6 bases and J gave up 2 bases; unmatched junction bases: 10. This CDR3 has 15 amino acids. Germline V gives CDR1 SQVTM, CDR2 ANQGSEA.

The rearrangement links TRBV9 to TRBJ2-7; D possibly corresponds to TRBD1 (6 bases). The CDR3 has 14 residues. Germline V gene sequence: CDR1 SGDLS, CDR2 YYNGEE. V was shortened by 4 bases and J by 2 bases, with 13 bases between the two germline ends. The CDR3 sequence: CASSPTGYTYEQYF. CDR3 nucleotides: TGTGCCAGCAGCCCGACAGGATATACCTACGAGCAGTACTTC.

In this sample, this clonotype turned up a few times. This chain uses TRBV20-1 with TRBJ2-5; 9 bases agree with TRBD2. CDR3 length equals 16 residues. Germline CDR1 and CDR2: DFQATT and SNEGSKA (reference sequence). The V segment lost 0 bases and the J segment 5 bases; nucleotides outside the gene matches: 10. CDR3 in DNA: TGCAGTGCTAGAGATCAGGCTAGCGGGGATTGGGAGACCCAGTACTTC. Translation gives CSARDQASGDWETQYF.

This clonotype was detected only a few times. V and J are TRBV2 and TRBJ2-3; 11 nucleotides align to TRBD2. Germline CDR1 is SNHLY and CDR2 is FYNNEI. The CDR3 totals 17 residues. V lost 4 bases to trimming and J lost 4 bases; unmatched junction nucleotides: 10. The CDR3 sequence is CASSGYSSGRSADTQYF. The CDR3 DNA reads TGTGCCAGCAGTGGGTACTCTAGCGGGAGGTCAGCAGATACGCAGTATTTT. The whole variable domain, remainder taken from reference TRBV2 and TRBJ2-3, is EPEVTQTPSHQVTQMGQEVILRCVPISNHLYFYWYRQILGQKVEFLVSFYNNEISEKSEIFDDQFSVERPDGSNFTLKIRSTKLEDSAMYFCASSGYSSGRSADTQYFGPGTRLTVL.

The chain carries TRBV20-1 and TRBJ2-3, with 9 positions matching TRBD2. Germline lookup yields CDR1 DFQATT and CDR2 SNEGSKA (reference sequence). The CDR3 totals 12 residues. CDR3 DNA: TGCAGCACTAGCGGGAGCACAGATACGCAGTATTTT. Translated: CSTSGSTDTQYF.